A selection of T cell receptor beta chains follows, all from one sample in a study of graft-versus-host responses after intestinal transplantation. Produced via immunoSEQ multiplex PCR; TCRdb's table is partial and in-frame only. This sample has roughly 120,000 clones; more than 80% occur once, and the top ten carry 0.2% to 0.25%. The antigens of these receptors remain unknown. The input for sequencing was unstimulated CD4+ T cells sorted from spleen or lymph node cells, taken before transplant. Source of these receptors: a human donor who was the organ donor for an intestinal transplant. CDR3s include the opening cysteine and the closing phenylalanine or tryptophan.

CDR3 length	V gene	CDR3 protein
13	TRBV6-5	CASRLSSTDTQYF
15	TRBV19	CASSSPTGNSYEQYF
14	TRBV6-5	CASRIDRGGEKLFF
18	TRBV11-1	CASSLRDRGLSGANVLTF
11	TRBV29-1	CSVERGYEQYF
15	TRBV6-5	CASSSYGREGDEQYF
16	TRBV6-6	CASSYGLAGVNNEQFF
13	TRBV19	CASSISSYNEQFF
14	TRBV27	CASKYVGGTDTQYF
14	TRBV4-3	CASSQETGGNEQFF
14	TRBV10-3	CAISELAGYQPQHF
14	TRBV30	CAYKGTPDPDTQYF
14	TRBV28	CASRSRQGAGELFF
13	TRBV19	CASLLAGGDTQYF
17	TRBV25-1	CASDQENRQAPSGEQYF
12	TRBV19	CASSKIGTEAFF
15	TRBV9	CASSVDGRAIDTQYF
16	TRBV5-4	CASSSTGLASTGELFF
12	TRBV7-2	CASSATRETQYF